Presented here are 21 T cell receptor beta chains from one specimen sequenced in a study. TCRdb redid the calling of the 5' RACE reads with MiXCR, one entry per CDR3 protein. Among 10,000 or so distinct CDR3 sequences listed, 27% were seen once. The sample consisted of naive CD4+ T cells sorted from a lymph node. Subset noted: naive CD4+ T cells, CD4+CD45RA+CD25-. Source of these receptors: a female donor with breast cancer.

CDR3 coding DNA: TGTGCCAGCAGTTACGGGCATGTAAAAAACATTCAGTACTTC. Its protein product is CASSYGHVKNIQYF. The chain joins TRBV6-6 to TRBJ2-4; D not resolved. The CDR3 covers 14 residues. Trimming took 2 bases from V and 4 from J, leaving 9 bases between them. Germline V gene sequence: CDR1 MNHNY, CDR2 SVGAGI (reference sequence).

This clonotype is classed as medium-sized (0.01 to 0.1%). The chain is built from TRBV15 and TRBJ2-1; D uncertain. The germline gives CDR1 LNHNV, CDR2 YYDKDF (reference sequence). The CDR3 contains 17 residues. The V and J ends lost 1 base and 6 bases respectively, with 19 bases between them. CDR3 sequence (DNA): TGTGCCACCAGCAGAGCCCGTATAGGTATCAGAAGCAATGAGCAGTTCTTC. This translates into CATSRARIGIRSNEQFF.

A remark on this clonotype: The CDR3 carries no conserved terminal phenylalanine or tryptophan, so it likely arises from a read error. In DNA, the CDR3 is TGTGCCAGCAGTGGGGGGCGGTATAATTCACCCCTCCACCTT. Amino acid sequence: CASSGGRYNSPLHL. The chain employs TRBV6-5 and TRBJ1-6; a weak D match, TRBD1 (6 bases). The germline V and J ends were trimmed by 5 bases and 4 bases, with 9 bases remaining between them. CDR1 and CDR2 (germline): MNHEY, SVGAGI. The CDR3 is made up of 14 amino acids.

This clonotype was picked up many times. The chain joins TRBV29-1 to TRBJ1-1; D not certain. Trimming removed 2 bases at V and 0 bases at J, with 10 bases between. Germline CDR1 reads SQVTM; CDR2 reads ANQGSEA. The CDR3 is 14 amino acids. The CDR3 coding sequence is TGCAGCGTTGAATTTTCACGGATGAACACTGAAGCTTTCTTT. Translated, it gives CSVEFSRMNTEAFF. Complete variable domain (other parts from reference TRBV29-1 and TRBJ1-1): SAVISQKPSRDICQRGTSLTIQCQVDSQVTMMFWYRQQPGQSLTLIATANQGSEATYESGFVIDKFPISRPNLTFSTLTVSNMSPEDSSIYLCSVEFSRMNTEAFFGQGTRLTVV.

This clonotype was counted ten times or more. The V gene is TRBV5-1, the J gene TRBJ2-1; the match to TRBD2 covers 7 bases. The CDR3 consists of 16 residues. From germline, CDR1 is SGHRS and CDR2 YFSETQ. V gave up 0 bases and J gave up 2 bases; unmatched junction bases: 5. CDR3 sequence reads: CASSLGAGETYNEQFF. The DNA of the CDR3 is TGCGCCAGCAGCTTGGGGGCGGGAGAGACCTACAATGAGCAGTTCTTC.

This clonotype has more than one count but fewer than ten. The gene calls are TRBV12-3 or TRBV12-4 and TRBJ2-1; TRBD1 is a possible D gene (6 bases). This CDR3 is 15 amino acids long. V gave up 2 bases and J gave up 5 bases, with 13 bases separating them. The CDR3 region is CASSLLHRDNNEQFF. CDR3 DNA: TGTGCCAGCAGTTTACTTCACAGGGATAACAATGAGCAGTTCTTC.

Relative to its sample, this clonotype is medium-sized. The V and J genes are TRBV7-2 and TRBJ2-5; D is uncertain. CDR3 size: 14 residues. V was shortened by 0 bases and J by 6 bases, with 11 bases between the two germline ends. From germline, CDR1 is SGHTA and CDR2 FQGNSA. The CDR3 loop reads CASSLAHVWKTQYF. The CDR3 nucleotides are TGTGCCAGCAGCTTAGCACACGTTTGGAAGACCCAGTACTTC.

The chain couples TRBV29-1 to TRBJ2-7; the D is unclear. The germline V gene has CDR1 SQVTM and CDR2 ANQGSEA. The CDR3 runs 12 residues. The ends were cut back, 4 bases at V and 12 bases at J, with 19 bases in the middle. CDR3 residues: CSVGGLSYGLYF. The DNA of the CDR3 is TGCAGCGTTGGAGGCTTGTCCTACGGGCTGTACTTC.

By its share, this clonotype is medium-sized (0.01 to 0.1%). The chain couples TRBV20-1 to TRBJ2-1, with 12 bases aligning to TRBD1. V lost 6 bases, J lost 4 bases, and 4 bases stayed unmatched. This CDR3 has 14 amino acids. CDR1 is DFQATT and CDR2 is SNEGSKA in the germline V gene (reference sequence). CDR3: CSAKGQGAYNEQFF. CDR3 nucleotides: TGCAGTGCGAAGGGACAGGGGGCGTACAATGAGCAGTTCTTC.

This clonotype turned up a few times. With a much larger clone just one base away, this may be a read error. V is TRBV7-9 and J is TRBJ2-1, with 11 bases that match TRBD2. The V and J ends lost 5 bases and 3 bases, in that order; junction bases with no gene match: 6. Germline CDR1 SEHNR, CDR2 FQNEAQ (reference sequence). The CDR3 consists of 16 residues. The CDR3, as DNA: TGTGCCAGCAGCGACCGGACTAGCGGGTACTACAATGAGCAGTTCTTC. Its protein product is CASSDRTSGYYNEQFF.

This clonotype was observed at least ten times. The rearrangement uses TRBV20-1 and TRBJ2-5; 10 bases fit TRBD2. There are 18 residues in the CDR3. Germline CDR1 and CDR2: DFQATT and SNEGSKA (reference sequence). After removal of 3 bases from V and 5 bases from J, the junction contained 18 bases not matched to a gene. The CDR3 here is CSASPGLAGEGGRETQYF. The CDR3 DNA is TGCAGTGCTAGTCCAGGGCTAGCGGGAGAGGGGGGTAGGGAGACCCAGTACTTC.

The rearrangement uses TRBV6-1 and TRBJ2-7; D is unresolved. The CDR3 is 10 residues long. Germline V gives CDR1 MNHNS, CDR2 SASEGT. The CDR3, as DNA: TGTGCGGAACAGACCTACGAGCAGTACTTC. Its protein product is CAEQTYEQYF.

The chain joins TRBV6-1 to TRBJ1-5, with D possibly matching TRBD1 (5 bases). The germline V and J ends were trimmed by 6 bases and 2 bases, with 14 bases remaining between them. The length of the CDR3 is 15 residues. The germline gives CDR1 MNHNS, CDR2 SASEGT. DNA for the CDR3: TGTGCCAGCAGACTCGGGCAGGGTGGCAATCAGCCCCAGCATTTT. It translates to CASRLGQGGNQPQHF.

By frequency in the sample, this clonotype is medium-sized. This chain connects TRBV20-1 to TRBJ2-7; 7 positions agree with TRBD1. Trimming took 0 bases from V and 3 from J; bases not matched to a gene: 5. The CDR3 runs to 14 residues. CDR1 is DFQATT, CDR2 SNEGSKA, per germline (reference sequence). CDR3 loop: CSARDTGTDYEQYF. CDR3 sequence (DNA): TGCAGTGCTAGAGATACCGGGACAGACTACGAGCAGTACTTC.

This clonotype was seen at least ten times. The rearrangement joins TRBV12-3 or TRBV12-4 to TRBJ2-3; maybe TRBD2 (5 bases). The V gene lost 6 bases and the J gene lost 10 bases, with 17 bases spanning the gap. The CDR3 is made up of 13 amino acids. As DNA, the CDR3 is TGTGCCAGCAGATCCGGACTGGCGGCGGCGCAGTATTTT. Protein: CASRSGLAAAQYF.

This sequence joins TRBV9 and TRBJ1-3; D gene ambiguous. The germline CDR1 and CDR2 sequences are SGDLS and YYNGEE. The V end lost 4 bases, the J end lost 9 bases, and 17 bases lay between the germline ends. The CDR3 extends over 14 amino acids. This CDR3 is CASSIRQEGGTIYF. CDR3 bases: TGTGCCAGCAGCATCCGTCAAGAGGGAGGCACCATATATTTT.

This clonotype was counted ten times or more. The rearrangement links TRBV20-1 to TRBJ1-1; tentatively, D is TRBD1 (6 bases). This CDR3 spans 14 amino acids. V was cut by 4 bases and J by 0 bases, with 12 bases left in between. Germline CDR1 DFQATT, CDR2 SNEGSKA (reference sequence). CDR3 region: CSAIKGQLNTEAFF. In nucleotides, the CDR3 is TGCAGTGCTATAAAAGGACAGCTGAACACTGAAGCTTTCTTT.

This clonotype was seen at least ten times. This chain joins TRBV29-1 and TRBJ1-2; D is undetermined. The V end was cut by 1 base, the J end by 3 bases, with 9 bases between. The CDR3 sequence is 13 residues long. Germline values: CDR1 SQVTM, CDR2 ANQGSEA. Here the CDR3 DNA reads TGCAGCGTTGAAGTCACTCCTCACTATGGCTACACCTTC. It codes for CSVEVTPHYGYTF.

This clonotype was observed a few times. The chain employs TRBV7-2 and TRBJ2-1; the match to TRBD2 covers 10 bases. This CDR3 comprises 19 residues. Germline V gene lookup returns CDR1 SGHTA and CDR2 FQGNSA. Unmatched junction bases numbered 14, after V lost 6 bases and J lost 0 bases. CDR3 DNA sequence: TGTGCCAGCAGTCCCCGCTCTAGCGGGAGTCTTGGCTCCTACAATGAGCAGTTCTTC. This gives the protein CASSPRSSGSLGSYNEQFF. Full variable domain (outside the CDR3, taken from reference TRBV7-2 and TRBJ2-1): GAGVSQSPSNKVTEKGKDVELRCDPISGHTALYWYRQSLGQGLEFLIYFQGNSAPDKSGLPSDRFSAERTGGSVSTLTIQRTQQEDSAVYLCASSPRSSGSLGSYNEQFFGPGTRLTVL.

This chain joins TRBV2 and TRBJ1-5; 8 bases fit TRBD1. Losses at the gene ends were 2 bases for V and 0 bases for J; bases not matched to a gene: 9. The CDR3 extends over 18 amino acids. Germline V gene lookup returns CDR1 SNHLY and CDR2 FYNNEI. The CDR3 region has the DNA TGTGCCAGCAGTGAATCTCGACAGGGGAGGTATAGCAATCAGCCCCAGCATTTT. Translating it yields CASSESRQGRYSNQPQHF.

This rearrangement joins TRBV6-7 to TRBJ1-5; D perhaps matches TRBD1 (6 bases). TRBV6-7 is filed as an ORF, its function uncertain. Trimming took off 3 bases at V and 8 bases at J, with 14 bases between the two ends. The CDR3 runs to 14 residues. The chain's CDR3 is CASSYSGGSKPQHF. The DNA of the CDR3 is TGTGCCAGCAGTTATTCCGGGGGCAGTAAGCCCCAGCATTTT.